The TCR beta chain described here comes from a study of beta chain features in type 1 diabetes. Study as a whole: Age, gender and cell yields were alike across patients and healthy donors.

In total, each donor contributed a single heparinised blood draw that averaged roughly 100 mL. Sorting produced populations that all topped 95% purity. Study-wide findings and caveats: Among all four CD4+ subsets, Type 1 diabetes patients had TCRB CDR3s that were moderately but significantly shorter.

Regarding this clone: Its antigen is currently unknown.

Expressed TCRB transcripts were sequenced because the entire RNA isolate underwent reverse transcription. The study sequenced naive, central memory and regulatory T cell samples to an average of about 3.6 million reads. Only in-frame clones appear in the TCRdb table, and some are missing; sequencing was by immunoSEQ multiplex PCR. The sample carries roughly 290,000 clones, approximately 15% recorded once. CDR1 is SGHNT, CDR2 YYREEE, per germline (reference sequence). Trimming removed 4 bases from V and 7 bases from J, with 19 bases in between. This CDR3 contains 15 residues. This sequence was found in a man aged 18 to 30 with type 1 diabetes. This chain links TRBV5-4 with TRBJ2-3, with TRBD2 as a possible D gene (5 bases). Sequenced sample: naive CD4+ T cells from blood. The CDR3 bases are TGTGCCAGCAGCCTCGGACTCACTGATACTAATACGCAGTATTTT. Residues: CASSLGLTDTNTQYF.